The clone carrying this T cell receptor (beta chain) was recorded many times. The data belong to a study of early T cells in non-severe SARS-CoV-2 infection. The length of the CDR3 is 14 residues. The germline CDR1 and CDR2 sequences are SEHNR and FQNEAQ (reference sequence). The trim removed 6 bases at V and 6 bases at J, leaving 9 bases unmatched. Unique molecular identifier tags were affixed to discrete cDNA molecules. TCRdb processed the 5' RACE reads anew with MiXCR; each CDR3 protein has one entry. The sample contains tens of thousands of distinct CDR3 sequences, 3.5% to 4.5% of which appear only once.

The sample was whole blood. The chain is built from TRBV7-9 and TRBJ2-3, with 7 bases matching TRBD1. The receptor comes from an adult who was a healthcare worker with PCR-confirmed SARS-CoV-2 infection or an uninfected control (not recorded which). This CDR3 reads CASRPGQSADTQYF. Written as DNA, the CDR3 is TGTGCCAGCAGACCGGGACAGTCGGCCGATACGCAGTATTTT.